This is a list of T cell receptor beta chains from one sample in a study of blood T cell repertoires in COVID-19. TCRdb's copy holds only in-frame clones and misses some; the assay was immunoSEQ multiplex PCR. The sample shows roughly 160,000 clones, approximately 80% of them seen only once. Sequencing was performed on peripheral blood. These receptors all come from a woman older than 75 with COVID-19, enrolled during active disease. Both conserved end residues are part of each CDR3. The D gene is left open where the match is weak. Expanded clones are given a class, and other clones once, few, many or no size at all.

v_call: TRBV10-2; clone_size: .; j_call: TRBJ1-3; d_call: .; cdr3_nt: TGCGCCAGCAGCAGGGGTTCCTCCTCTGGAAACACCATATATTTT; cdr3_aa: CASSRGSSSGNTIYF
v_call: TRBV28; clone_size: .; j_call: TRBJ1-6; d_call: .; cdr3_nt: TGTGCCAGCAGTTTAGCGGCCCTGCCCCCGAATTCACCCCTCCACTTT; cdr3_aa: CASSLAALPPNSPLHF
v_call: TRBV2; clone_size: once; j_call: TRBJ2-3; d_call: TRBD2; cdr3_nt: TGTGCCAGCAGTGATGGGTTAGCGGGAGGTCTGACAGATACGCAGTATTTT; cdr3_aa: CASSDGLAGGLTDTQYF
v_call: TRBV12-3/TRBV12-4; clone_size: many; j_call: TRBJ2-1; d_call: TRBD2; cdr3_nt: TGTGCCAGCACGCCGGGGGGGAAAGAGCAGTTCTTC; cdr3_aa: CASTPGGKEQFF
v_call: TRBV5-1; clone_size: .; j_call: TRBJ2-5; d_call: .; cdr3_nt: TGCGCCAGCAGCTCGGAGGGAGGGACCCAGTACTTC; cdr3_aa: CASSSEGGTQYF
v_call: TRBV7-3; clone_size: few; j_call: TRBJ2-5; d_call: .; cdr3_nt: TGTGCCAGCAGCTTAACTGGGGGGAGTGGGCAAGAGACCCAGTACTTC; cdr3_aa: CASSLTGGSGQETQYF
v_call: TRBV10-1; clone_size: .; j_call: TRBJ1-3; d_call: .; cdr3_nt: TGCGCCATTCGGACAGTCGGAAACACCATATATTTT; cdr3_aa: CAIRTVGNTIYF
v_call: TRBV9; clone_size: .; j_call: TRBJ1-4; d_call: TRBD1; cdr3_nt: TGTGCCAGCAGCGTAGATCACAGGGGTGAAAAACTGTTTTTT; cdr3_aa: CASSVDHRGEKLFF
v_call: TRBV15; clone_size: .; j_call: TRBJ2-7; d_call: .; cdr3_nt: TGTGCCACCAAAGACCTCAGGGGTTCTGGCTACGAGCAGTACTTC; cdr3_aa: CATKDLRGSGYEQYF
v_call: TRBV15; clone_size: .; j_call: TRBJ2-1; d_call: .; cdr3_nt: TGTGCCACCAGCAGCTACGGGACAAATGAGCAGTTCTTC; cdr3_aa: CATSSYGTNEQFF
v_call: TRBV2; clone_size: .; j_call: TRBJ1-1; d_call: .; cdr3_nt: TGTGCCAGCAGTCTCCGGGAGTGGGGTATTGAAGCTTTCTTT; cdr3_aa: CASSLREWGIEAFF